Sequencing of this T cell receptor (beta chain) was carried out in a study of T-cell reconstitution after alpha-beta-depleted transplantation in children. This clonotype has ten or more counts. The V and J ends lost 10 bases and 4 bases respectively, with 19 bases between them. The germline V gene has CDR1 ENHRY and CDR2 SYGVKD. The CDR3 loop spans 15 amino acids. A TCRbeta library incorporating unique molecular identifiers was prepared. TCRdb re-analysed the PCR reads in MiXCR, keeping a single row per CDR3 protein. The sample consists of more than 60,000 distinct CDR3 sequences, 6% to 8% of them appearing once.

The chain uses TRBV10-3 and TRBJ1-4, with D perhaps matching TRBD1 (5 bases). The material was PBMCs from the stem cell graft donor, obtained from the stem cell graft. This TCR derives from a human donor who donated a stem cell graft to a child with acute lymphoblastic leukemia. The CDR3 region has the DNA TGTGCCACGAGACTTCAACAGGCGAATAATGAAAAACTGTTTTTT. Translating gives CATRLQQANNEKLFF.